One and the same sample provided the 9 T cell receptor beta chains below, sequenced in a study of blood T cell repertoires in COVID-19. Data came from immunoSEQ multiplex PCR; TCRdb stores just in-frame clones and leaves some out. This table has about 98,000 clones, 82% appearing once. Specimen: peripheral blood. These receptors all come from a man older than 75 with acute or convalescent COVID-19.

In its sample, this clone was seen a few times. This chain connects TRBV19 to TRBJ1-1; TRBD1 matches 7 bases. Germline CDR1 and CDR2: LNHDA and SQIVND (reference sequence). The CDR3 runs to 12 residues. Losses at the gene ends were 5 bases for V and 7 bases for J; bases not matched to a gene: 4. Here the CDR3 reads CASSDRAGEAFF. CDR3 nucleotide sequence: TGTGCCAGTAGTGACAGGGCTGGTGAAGCTTTCTTT.

V and J are TRBV2 and TRBJ2-6, with TRBD2 matching 7 bases. The V gene end was trimmed by 4 bases and the J gene end by 2 bases; junction bases not matched to a gene: 2. The CDR3 contains 15 residues. Germline lookup yields CDR1 SNHLY and CDR2 FYNNEI. CDR3 DNA sequence: TGTGCCAGCAGTGTGGCGGGGGCTGGGGCCAACGTCCTGACTTTC. Encoded protein: CASSVAGAGANVLTF.

The chain carries TRBV19 and TRBJ1-5, with D perhaps matching TRBD1 (5 bases). The germline gives CDR1 LNHDA, CDR2 SQIVND (reference sequence). V was shortened by 7 bases and J by 1 base, with 8 bases between the two germline ends. The CDR3 is 13 residues long. The CDR3 is CASTRQSNQPQHF. The CDR3 nucleotides read TGTGCCAGTACTAGACAGAGCAATCAGCCCCAGCATTTT.

This chain joins TRBV12-3 or TRBV12-4 and TRBJ2-2; maybe TRBD1 (5 bases). Trimming removed 6 bases at V and 5 bases at J, with 10 bases between. This CDR3 spans 13 amino acids. In DNA form, the CDR3 reads TGTGCCAGCAGAGGCGACAGTACCGGGGAGCTGTTTTTT. Its translation is CASRGDSTGELFF.

V gene TRBV7-6 combines with J gene TRBJ1-5; a possible D gene is TRBD1 (6 bases). Trimming left V 1 base short and J 3 bases short, with 13 bases between. The CDR3 spans 16 residues. CDR1 is SGHVS and CDR2 is FNYEAQ in the germline V gene. The CDR3 nucleotides read TGTGCCAGCAGCTTAGATATACGACAGGACAATCAGCCCCAGCATTTT. Its protein is CASSLDIRQDNQPQHF.

Written as DNA, the CDR3 is TGTGCCAGCAGCTCAGGGACTGGAAACACCATATATTTT. Translation: CASSSGTGNTIYF. The rearrangement joins TRBV7-2 to TRBJ1-3; D possibly corresponds to TRBD1 (5 bases). Trimming took off 4 bases at V and 2 bases at J, with 6 bases between the two ends. Germline V gives CDR1 SGHTA, CDR2 FQGNSA. The CDR3 covers 13 residues.

The CDR3 DNA sequence: TGTGCCAGCAGCTTAGACGGGGTAGGCACAGATACGCAGTATTTT. Translation: CASSLDGVGTDTQYF. The genes are TRBV7-9 and TRBJ2-3, with D possibly TRBD2 on 5 matching bases. CDR3 length: 15 residues. Between the trimmed V and J ends, which lost 1 base and 1 base, there was a span of 9 bases. CDR1 SEHNR and CDR2 FQNEAQ come from the germline V gene (reference sequence).

This chain joins TRBV2 and TRBJ2-5; 10 nucleotides align to TRBD1. The CDR3 is made up of 16 amino acids. J lost 5 bases, V lost 6 bases, and 12 bases had no gene match. CDR1 is SNHLY and CDR2 is FYNNEI in the germline V gene. As DNA, the CDR3 is TGTGCCAGCAGGACGGGACAGGGGTGGGGTACGGAGACCCAGTACTTC. Its protein product is CASRTGQGWGTETQYF.

In this sample, this clone turned up many times. The gene calls are TRBV19 and TRBJ2-1, with D perhaps TRBD2 (6 bases). V lost 8 bases to trimming and J lost 9 bases, with 14 bases between them. The CDR3 contains 12 residues. Germline CDR1 and CDR2: LNHDA and SQIVND (reference sequence). This CDR3 reads CASCAAAGEQFF. Here the CDR3 DNA reads TGTGCCAGTTGTGCGGCAGCGGGTGAGCAGTTCTTC.